These 28 T cell receptor delta chains were sequenced from one sample in a study of Vδ1+ human thymocytes (dated by TCRdb to the late 2010s). The study at large found these results: In contrast to oligoclonal peripheral blood repertoires, thymic TRG and TRD repertoires appeared to be highly polyclonal with Gaussian CDR3 length distributions.

These TCRs are of unknown antigen specificity. The sequencer listed for this sample is Illumina MiSeq. RNA extraction was carried out with the RNeasy mini kit, and reverse transcription was then done using Superscript III. Multiplex PCR was used to generate CDR3 amplicons, with pooled V-gene forward primers and a constant-region reverse primer carrying Illumina adaptor overhangs. Clone calls in TCRdb were regenerated from the public reads with CATT, after which identical DNA sequences shared one row. The sample has approximately 25,000 delta-chain clones on record, 7.4% of them singletons. The ten largest clonotypes hold roughly 0.9% of the sample. Material for sequencing was Vdelta1+ gamma-delta thymocytes from the thymus. Sample cell subset or site, as interpreted from the label and publication: FACS-sorted CD3+ TCRalphabeta- TCRVdelta1+ TCRVdelta2- thymocytes. The receptors come from a girl under two years old who had congenital heart surgery.

Within the sample, this clone is medium-sized. The chain joins TRDV2 to TRDJ1; TRDD3 matches at 8 bases. CDR3 size: 15 residues. From germline, CDR1 is GEAIGNYY and CDR2 EKD. With V trimmed by 3 bases and J by 4 bases, 9 bases remained unmatched. The CDR3 reads CACDRTGGYHDKLIF. Written as DNA, the CDR3 is TGTGCCTGTGACCGGACTGGGGGCTATCACGATAAACTCATCTTT.

The chain combines TRDV1 with TRDJ1; D perhaps matches TRDD3 (9 bases). V gave up 1 base and J gave up 5 bases, with 26 bases separating them. The CDR3 length is 19 residues. CDR1 is TSWWSYY, CDR2 QGS, per germline. The CDR3 region is CALGEPSFLLTGGQDKLIF. As DNA, the CDR3 is TGTGCTCTTGGGGAACCTAGCTTCCTACTGACTGGGGGACAAGATAAACTCATCTTT.

The chain links TRDV1 to TRDJ1, with 8 bases aligning to TRDD2. This CDR3 has 22 residues. The junction had 21 bases not matched to a gene; V was cut back by 0 bases and J by 0 bases. Germline assignment: CDR1 TSWWSYY and CDR2 QGS. The CDR3, as DNA: TGTGCTCTTGGGGAACTGGGACCCACTTCCTACTCCTGGGGACTTAACACCGATAAACTCATCTTT. Its protein is CALGELGPTSYSWGLNTDKLIF.

The chain is built from TRDV1 and TRDJ1; TRDD3 agrees at 9 bases. The J gene, absent from TCRdb, was called here by matching the DNA to germline. The CDR3 length is 20 residues. V was clipped by 0 bases and J by 6 bases; unmatched bases: 20. Germline assignment: CDR1 TSWWSYY and CDR2 QGS. The CDR3 DNA is TGTGCTCTTGGGGAACTTGCTTACGGGAGGCTGGGGGATCCCGGGCATAAACTCATCTTT. Translated, it gives CALGELAYGRLGDPGHKLIF.

A few counts support this clone. V and J are TRDV1 and TRDJ1, with a tentative D call TRDD3 (5 bases). The CDR3 is 19 amino acids. Trimming cost V 2 bases and J 3 bases, with 25 bases left between them. Germline V gene lookup returns CDR1 TSWWSYY and CDR2 QGS. In nucleotides, the CDR3 is TGTGCTCTTGGGGAATTCGGAGTTCCGGGGACTCTCCATCCCGATAAACTCATCTTT. Translating it yields CALGEFGVPGTLHPDKLIF.

The sample holds a few counts of this clone. The chain joins TRDV1 to TRDJ1; 13 bases are a match to TRDD3. There are 27 residues in the CDR3. Germline V gene sequence: CDR1 TSWWSYY, CDR2 QGS. The junction had 33 bases not matched to a gene; V was cut back by 2 bases and J by 0 bases. The CDR3 DNA is TGTGCTCTTGGGGAATCCGTTGGTTCCCGTCGTCCTACTCTTTACTGGGGGATACGCCATAACACCGATAAACTCATCTTT. Its protein product is CALGESVGSRRPTLYWGIRHNTDKLIF.

This clone occurred a few times. The chain has TRDV1 and TRDJ1; D may be TRDD3 (5 bases). V lost 5 bases to trimming and J lost 0 bases, with 28 bases between them. This CDR3 has 20 amino acids. In germline, CDR1 is TSWWSYY, CDR2 QGS. CDR3: CALGPLPLPWWGPDTDKLIF. CDR3 DNA sequence: TGTGCTCTTGGGCCTCTACCCCTCCCGTGGTGGGGACCGGACACCGATAAACTCATCTTT.

In its sample, this clone was seen a few times. This chain connects TRDV1 to TRDJ1; possible D gene TRDD2, 6 bases. CDR1 and CDR2 (germline): TSWWSYY, QGS. The CDR3 spans 17 residues. Trimming pared 4 bases from V and 1 base from J, leaving 19 bases between. CDR3 DNA sequence: TGTGCTCTTGGGGCACGCGGCCTTCCCCTTCCCACCGATAAACTCATCTTT. Protein: CALGARGLPLPTDKLIF.

This clone was observed a few times. This chain links TRDV1 with TRDJ2; 7 nucleotides align to TRDD3. CDR1 and CDR2 (germline): TSWWSYY, QGS. The junction had 33 bases not matched to a gene; V was cut back by 5 bases and J by 6 bases. There are 23 residues in the CDR3. The chain's CDR3 is CALGPILHDSSGGPDCSAAQLFF. Here the CDR3 DNA reads TGTGCTCTTGGGCCGATACTACATGATTCTTCTGGGGGCCCCGATTGTTCGGCAGCACAACTCTTCTTT.

The rearrangement links TRDV1 to TRDJ1; D remains ambiguous. The germline V and J ends were trimmed by 5 bases and 0 bases, with 13 bases remaining between them. Germline V lookup: CDR1 TSWWSYY, CDR2 QGS. The CDR3 covers 15 residues. The CDR3 protein is CALGTPNRYTDKLIF. CDR3 nucleotide sequence: TGTGCTCTTGGGACCCCGAACAGGTACACCGATAAACTCATCTTT.

Only a few counts were recorded for this clone. J is TRDJ1 and V is TRDV1; 13 nucleotides match TRDD3. V was pared by 1 base and J by 3 bases, with 26 bases of the junction left unmatched. The CDR3 is 24 residues long. Germline V gene sequence: CDR1 TSWWSYY, CDR2 QGS. The DNA for the CDR3 is TGTGCTCTTGGGGAACCCGAGGCGAGATTATTCCTACTGGGGGATACGCTGGGGGCCGATAAACTCATCTTT. Protein sequence: CALGEPEARLFLLGDTLGADKLIF.

The chain links TRDV1 to TRDJ1, with no clear D. Germline matching of the DNA provided the J gene here, since TCRdb leaves it blank. The CDR3 runs 17 residues. Germline loops: CDR1 TSWWSYY, CDR2 QGS. V lost 0 bases to trimming and J lost 2 bases, with 16 bases between them. The chain's CDR3 is CALGELWPNAETDKLIF. The DNA of the CDR3 is TGTGCTCTTGGGGAACTCTGGCCGAACGCCGAAACCGATAAACTCATCTTT.

This clone was observed a few times. Other nucleotide sequences in the sample specify the same CDR3. The V call is TRDV1, the J call TRDJ1; TRDD2 is a possible D gene (5 bases). The CDR3 runs 18 residues. Trimming shortened V by 3 bases and J by 0 bases, and 20 bases separated the two germline ends. CDR1 is TSWWSYY, CDR2 QGS, per germline. The CDR3 sequence: CALGELPTRSLYTDKLIF. As DNA, the CDR3 is TGTGCTCTTGGGGAGCTACCTACCCGATCTCTGTACACCGATAAACTCATCTTT.

V usage is TRDV1 and J usage is TRDJ1; 8 bases line up with TRDD3. The CDR3 runs to 23 residues. With V trimmed by 5 bases and J by 3 bases, 32 bases remained unmatched. Germline V gene sequence: CDR1 TSWWSYY, CDR2 QGS. The CDR3 spells CALGLFYRGIREKGRLVADKLIF. The CDR3 DNA follows: TGTGCTCTTGGGCTTTTTTATCGAGGGATACGGGAGAAGGGTCGCTTGGTAGCCGATAAACTCATCTTT.

This clone was seen a handful of times. The chain joins TRDV1 to TRDJ1, with TRDD3 identical over 7 bases. This CDR3 spans 18 amino acids. After removal of 0 bases from V and 3 bases from J, the junction contained 13 bases not matched to a gene. Per the germline V gene, CDR1 is TSWWSYY and CDR2 is QGS. CDR3 bases: TGTGCTCTTGGGGAACTGTGGCTCGTGGTACTGGGGCCCGATAAACTCATCTTT. It yields the protein CALGELWLVVLGPDKLIF.

This clone turned up a few times. J is TRDJ1 and V is TRDV1; D remains unclear. The CDR3 is made up of 21 amino acids. Germline-derived CDR1 and CDR2 are TSWWSYY and QGS. V was clipped by 0 bases and J by 1 base, with 27 bases between them. In DNA form, the CDR3 reads TGTGCTCTTGGGGAACTTGGCCCCCCCTTTTCGTATAGGGCCCCCACCGATAAACTCATCTTT. It codes for CALGELGPPFSYRAPTDKLIF.

The chain uses TRDV1 and TRDJ1; 9 nucleotides align to TRDD3. Germline CDR1 is TSWWSYY and CDR2 is QGS. V shed 0 bases, J shed 2 bases, and the junction held 7 bases outside the gene matches. CDR3 length equals 17 residues. In DNA, the CDR3 is TGTGCTCTTGGGGAACTTCCCACTGGGGGAGGGACCGATAAACTCATCTTT. Translating it yields CALGELPTGGGTDKLIF.

This clone was counted only a few times. The chain couples TRDV1 to TRDJ1, with 11 bases lining up with TRDD3. The CDR3 contains 21 residues. Trimming cost V 3 bases and J 0 bases; bases outside gene matches: 18. Germline V lookup: CDR1 TSWWSYY, CDR2 QGS. The CDR3 sequence is CALGDHTSIGGYGPYTDKLIF. The CDR3 nucleotides read TGTGCTCTTGGGGACCACACTTCCATTGGGGGATACGGGCCGTACACCGATAAACTCATCTTT.

The sample holds a few counts of this clone. The V gene is TRDV1, the J gene TRDJ1; 12 bases map to TRDD3. V lost 2 bases and J lost 0; bases outside the gene matches: 34. The germline gives CDR1 TSWWSYY, CDR2 QGS. There are 27 residues in the CDR3. CDR3 sequence: CALGEVDMFPSFLGDTRLGRYTDKLIF. For the CDR3, the DNA is TGTGCTCTTGGGGAAGTCGACATGTTCCCATCCTTTCTGGGGGATACGCGATTGGGGAGGTACACCGATAAACTCATCTTT.

This clone is categorized as medium-sized. The chain uses TRDV2 and TRDJ1, with unresolved D. The V end was cut by 0 bases, the J end by 0 bases, with 19 bases between. CDR1 and CDR2 from the germline V gene are GEAIGNYY and EKD. CDR3 length: 18 amino acids. The CDR3 reads CACDTVDITCSYTDKLIF. In DNA form, the CDR3 reads TGTGCCTGTGACACCGTAGATATCACGTGCTCGTACACCGATAAACTCATCTTT.

The J gene is TRDJ1, the V gene TRDV1, with 7 bases lining up with TRDD2. Germline V lookup: CDR1 TSWWSYY, CDR2 QGS. Trimming took 0 bases from V and 10 from J; bases not matched to a gene: 17. The CDR3 totals 17 residues. CDR3 loop: CALGELIPTGSTLGLIF. Written as DNA, the CDR3 is TGTGCTCTTGGGGAACTAATTCCTACCGGGTCGACTCTAGGACTCATCTTT.

The genes are TRDV1 and TRDJ1, with 10 bases fitting TRDD3. With 3 bases clipped from V and 2 bases from J, the junction kept 24 bases outside the gene matches. Per germline, CDR1 TSWWSYY and CDR2 QGS. The CDR3 has 22 residues. This CDR3 is CALGEPGERVLGDRGWTDKLIF. The CDR3 nucleotides read TGTGCTCTTGGGGAGCCAGGCGAACGGGTCCTGGGGGATAGAGGGTGGACCGATAAACTCATCTTT.

This clone has more than one count but fewer than ten. This chain links TRDV1 with TRDJ1; D possibly matches TRDD2 or TRDD3 (6 bases each). This CDR3 spans 20 amino acids. V shed 3 bases and J shed 0 bases, with 26 bases lying between them. In germline, CDR1 is TSWWSYY, CDR2 QGS. Written as DNA, the CDR3 is TGTGCTCTTGGGGACCAAGGGATCCTACGCCTGGGGACGTACACCGATAAACTCATCTTT. Amino acid sequence: CALGDQGILRLGTYTDKLIF.

The table lists this clone with a few counts. V gene TRDV1 combines with J gene TRDJ1; D remains unclear. Germline V lookup: CDR1 TSWWSYY, CDR2 QGS. V lost 0 bases to trimming and J lost 2 bases, with 19 bases between them. CDR3 length: 18 residues. The CDR3, as DNA: TGTGCTCTTGGGGAACTCCCCAATTCAGAGGGACCGACCGATAAACTCATCTTT. Encoded protein: CALGELPNSEGPTDKLIF.

This clone was found a few times. J is TRDJ1 and V is TRDV1, with 11 bases aligning to TRDD3. This CDR3 spans 20 amino acids. Germline V CDR1 and CDR2: TSWWSYY, QGS. Trimming removed 1 base from V and 0 bases from J; junction bases left unmatched: 13. As DNA, the CDR3 is TGTGCTCTTGGGGAACGGGGGAGGGATCTGGGGGATACCTACACCGATAAACTCATCTTT. Translated: CALGERGRDLGDTYTDKLIF.

V gene TRDV1 combines with J gene TRDJ1, with TRDD3 matching 12 bases. The CDR3 runs 18 residues. Germline-derived CDR1 and CDR2 are TSWWSYY and QGS. The V and J ends lost 3 bases and 0 bases, in that order; junction bases with no gene match: 8. CDR3 loop: CALGDKNTGGYYTDKLIF. For the CDR3, the DNA is TGTGCTCTTGGGGATAAAAATACTGGGGGATACTACACCGATAAACTCATCTTT.

This chain links TRDV1 with TRDJ1, with 9 bases matching TRDD3. The CDR3 has 28 amino acids. Germline V lookup: CDR1 TSWWSYY, CDR2 QGS. V was pared by 1 base and J by 0 bases, with 39 bases of the junction left unmatched. CDR3: CALGEPRGGGVITRRVLGESQYTDKLIF. The CDR3 DNA reads as TGTGCTCTTGGGGAACCTAGGGGGGGAGGAGTGATTACCCGCCGAGTACTGGGGGAATCTCAGTACACCGATAAACTCATCTTT.

This clone was detected a few times. The chain uses TRDV1 and TRDJ1; 7 nucleotides match TRDD3. V was pared by 0 bases and J by 0 bases, with 10 bases of the junction left unmatched. Germline CDR1 is TSWWSYY and CDR2 is QGS. The CDR3 totals 18 residues. CDR3 coding DNA: TGTGCTCTTGGGGAACTAGACGAGGATACGCTAGACACCGATAAACTCATCTTT. Translated: CALGELDEDTLDTDKLIF.